A selection of T cell receptor beta chains follows, all from one sample in a study of blood T cell repertoires in COVID-19. This table comes from immunoSEQ multiplex PCR, and its TCRdb copy is limited to in-frame clones, with some not included. Of around 30,000 clones listed, about 92% are singletons. The sample taken for sequencing was peripheral blood. The origin of the receptors is an elderly man with acute or convalescent COVID-19. CDR3s include the opening cysteine and the closing phenylalanine or tryptophan.

>TRBJ2-7|TRBV20-1
CSSGGHYEQYF
>TRBJ1-4|TRBV7-8
CASSHNLLGGTNEKLFF
>TRBJ1-2|TRBV19
CASSIGLGGYGYTF
>TRBJ1-1|TRBV13
CASSPRANTEAFF
>TRBJ2-2|TRBV11-2
CASSLAGGSGELFF
>TRBJ2-1|TRBV19
CASSSTGINDEQFF
>TRBJ1-4|TRBV5-1
CASSLAGSATNEKLFF
>TRBJ2-6|TRBV19
CASRVLVSGANVLTF
>TRBJ2-2|TRBV7-2
CASSDRGFTGELFF
>TRBJ1-2|TRBV5-1
CASSLILGANGYTF
>TRBJ2-5|TRBV5-1
CASSLGGRASQETQYF
>TRBJ2-2|TRBV9
CASSVGTVNGELFF
>TRBJ1-3|TRBV7-2
CASSIATGNSGNTIYF
>TRBJ1-2|TRBV6-1
CASSEASGFPPYGYTF
>TRBJ2-3|TRBV6-5
CASLRGGGDTQYF
>TRBJ2-7|TRBV19
CASSNQGTYEQYF
>TRBJ1-1|TRBV30
CAWDRGRGNTEAFF
>TRBJ1-2|TRBV19
CASSPRTVDSNYGYTF
>TRBJ2-5|TRBV20-1
CSASGVVGLQETQYF
>TRBJ2-7|TRBV14
CASSQELVSEQYF
>TRBJ2-7|TRBV5-1
CASSLGDRADEQYF
>TRBJ1-4|TRBV19
CASSQKTGSNEKLFF
>TRBJ1-1|TRBV6-5
CASKTAANTEAFF
>TRBJ1-2|TRBV28
CASSRGGENYGYTF
>TRBJ1-3|TRBV5-1
CASSFGQVGNTIYF
>TRBJ1-2|TRBV18
CASSPTGQGDYGYTF
>TRBJ2-3|TRBV4-2
CASSQGFRRGGYSSTDTQYF
>TRBJ1-5|TRBV2
CASRNREGQPQHF
>TRBJ1-6|TRBV21-1
CASGSGRLGGSPLHF
>TRBJ1-1|TRBV4-2
CASSQAMSGLNTEAFF
>TRBJ1-1|TRBV6-1
CASSEKGQPQEAFF
>TRBJ1-1|TRBV9
CASSPRWGVNTEAFF
>TRBJ1-2|TRBV10-3
CAISPGVNGYGYTF
>TRBJ2-3|TRBV6-5
CASKPGQETDTQYF
>TRBJ2-7|TRBV19
CASSSRYSYEQYF
>TRBJ2-7|TRBV5-4
CASSSLRQGGAGEQYF
>TRBJ1-1|TRBV9
CASSATTGLNTEAFF
>TRBJ1-2|TRBV12-3/TRBV12-4
CASIFGGGYGYTF
>TRBJ1-2|TRBV27
CASSLSSGAGNYGYTF
>TRBJ2-1|TRBV24-1
CATSASGGSYNEQFF